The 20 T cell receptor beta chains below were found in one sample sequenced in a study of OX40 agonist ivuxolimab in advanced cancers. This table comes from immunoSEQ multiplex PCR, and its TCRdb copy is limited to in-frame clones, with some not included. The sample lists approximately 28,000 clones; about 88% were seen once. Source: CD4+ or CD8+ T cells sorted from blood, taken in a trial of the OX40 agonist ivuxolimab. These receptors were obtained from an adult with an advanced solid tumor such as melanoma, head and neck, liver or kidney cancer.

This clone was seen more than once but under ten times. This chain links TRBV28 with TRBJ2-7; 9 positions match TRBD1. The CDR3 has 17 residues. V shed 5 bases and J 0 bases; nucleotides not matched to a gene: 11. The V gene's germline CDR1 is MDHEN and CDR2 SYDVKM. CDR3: CASSPKRTGVFSYEQYF. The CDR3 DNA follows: TGTGCCAGCAGTCCCAAAAGGACAGGGGTTTTCTCCTACGAGCAGTACTTC.

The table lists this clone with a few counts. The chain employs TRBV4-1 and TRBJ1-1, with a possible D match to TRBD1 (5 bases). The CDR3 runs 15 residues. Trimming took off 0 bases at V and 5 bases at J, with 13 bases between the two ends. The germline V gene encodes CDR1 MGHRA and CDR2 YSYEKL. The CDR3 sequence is CASSQESQGGTEAFF. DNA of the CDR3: TGCGCCAGCAGCCAAGAGTCGCAGGGAGGTACTGAAGCTTTCTTT.

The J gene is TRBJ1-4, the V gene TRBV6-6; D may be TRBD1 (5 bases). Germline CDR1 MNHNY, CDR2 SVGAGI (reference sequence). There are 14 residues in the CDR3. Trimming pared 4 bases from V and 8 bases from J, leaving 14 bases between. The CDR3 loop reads CASSSSTVGEKLFF. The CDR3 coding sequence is TGTGCCAGCAGTTCCTCGACAGTAGGAGAAAAACTGTTTTTT.

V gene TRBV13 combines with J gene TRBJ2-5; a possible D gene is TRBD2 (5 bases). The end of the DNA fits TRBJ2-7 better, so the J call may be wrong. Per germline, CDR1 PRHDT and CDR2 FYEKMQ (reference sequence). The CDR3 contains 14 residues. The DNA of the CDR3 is TGTGCCAGCAGCATCTGGACCGGGGCCTACGAGCAGTACTTC. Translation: CASSIWTGAYEQYF.

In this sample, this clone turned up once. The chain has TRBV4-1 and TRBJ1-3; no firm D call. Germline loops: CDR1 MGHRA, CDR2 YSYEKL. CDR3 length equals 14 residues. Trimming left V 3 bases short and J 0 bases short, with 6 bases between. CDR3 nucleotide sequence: TGCGCCAGCAGCCAGGGATACTCTGGAAACACCATATATTTT. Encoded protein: CASSQGYSGNTIYF.

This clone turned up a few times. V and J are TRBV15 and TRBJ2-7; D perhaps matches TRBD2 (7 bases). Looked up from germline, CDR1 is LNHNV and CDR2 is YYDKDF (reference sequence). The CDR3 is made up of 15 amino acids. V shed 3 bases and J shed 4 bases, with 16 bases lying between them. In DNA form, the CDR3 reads TGTGCCACCAGCAGCGGCGTGGGGGGGCCGTACGAGCAGTACTTC. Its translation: CATSSGVGGPYEQYF.

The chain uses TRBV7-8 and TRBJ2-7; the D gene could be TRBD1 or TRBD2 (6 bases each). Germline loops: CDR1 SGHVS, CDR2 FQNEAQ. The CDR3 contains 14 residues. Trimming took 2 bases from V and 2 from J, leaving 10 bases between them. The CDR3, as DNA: TGTGCCAGCAGCTTATCGGGGGCCACCTACGAGCAGTACTTC. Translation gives CASSLSGATYEQYF.

This chain's CDR3 is CASSLGWNNEQFF. The CDR3 DNA follows: TGTGCCAGCAGCTTAGGATGGAACAATGAGCAGTTCTTC. The chain recombines TRBV7-6 with TRBJ2-1; D is undetermined. V was cut by 1 base and J by 5 bases, with 6 bases left in between. From germline, CDR1 is SGHVS and CDR2 FNYEAQ. The CDR3 has 13 amino acids.

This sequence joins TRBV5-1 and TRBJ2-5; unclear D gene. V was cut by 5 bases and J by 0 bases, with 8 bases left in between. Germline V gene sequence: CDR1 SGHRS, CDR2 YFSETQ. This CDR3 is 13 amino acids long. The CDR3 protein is CASRWNHQETQYF. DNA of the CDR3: TGCGCCAGCAGGTGGAATCACCAAGAGACCCAGTACTTC.

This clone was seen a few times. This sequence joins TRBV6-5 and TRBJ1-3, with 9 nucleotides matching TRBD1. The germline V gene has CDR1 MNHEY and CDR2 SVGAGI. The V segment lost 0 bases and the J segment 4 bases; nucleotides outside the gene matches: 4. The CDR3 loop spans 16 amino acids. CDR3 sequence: CASSYSRTGDGNTIYF. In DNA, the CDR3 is TGTGCCAGCAGTTACTCTAGGACAGGGGACGGAAACACCATATATTTT.

The CDR3 loop is CASSLERGGYNEQFF. In DNA, the CDR3 is TGTGCCAGCAGCTTGGAGCGGGGGGGTTACAATGAGCAGTTCTTC. The rearrangement joins TRBV5-8 to TRBJ2-1; 10 bases agree with TRBD2. The CDR3 length is 15 residues. The V gene's germline CDR1 is SGHTS and CDR2 YDEGEE. V trimming: 0 bases; J trimming: 4 bases; junction bases outside the gene matches: 1.

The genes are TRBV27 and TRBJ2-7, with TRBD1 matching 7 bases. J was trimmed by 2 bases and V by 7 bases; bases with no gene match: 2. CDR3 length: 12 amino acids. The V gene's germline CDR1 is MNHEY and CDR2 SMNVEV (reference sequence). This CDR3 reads CASKGTAYEQYF. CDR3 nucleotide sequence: TGTGCCAGCAAAGGGACAGCCTACGAGCAGTACTTC.

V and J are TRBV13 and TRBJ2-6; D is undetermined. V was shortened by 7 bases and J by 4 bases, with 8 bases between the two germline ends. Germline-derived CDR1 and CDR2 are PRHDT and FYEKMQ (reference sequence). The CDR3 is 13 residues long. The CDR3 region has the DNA TGTGCCAGCACATTAGAAGGGGCCAACGTCCTGACTTTC. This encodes CASTLEGANVLTF.

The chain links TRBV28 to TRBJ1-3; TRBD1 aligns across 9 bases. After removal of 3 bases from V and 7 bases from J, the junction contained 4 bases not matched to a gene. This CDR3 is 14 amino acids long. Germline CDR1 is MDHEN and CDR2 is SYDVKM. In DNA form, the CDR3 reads TGTGCCAGCAGTTTCCCCGGACAGGGGAACACCATATATTTT. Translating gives CASSFPGQGNTIYF. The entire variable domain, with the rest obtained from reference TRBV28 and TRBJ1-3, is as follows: DVKVTQSSRYLVKRTGEKVFLECVQDMDHENMFWYRQDPGLGLRLIYFSYDVKMKEKGDIPEGYSVSREKKERFSLILESASTNQTSMYLCASSFPGQGNTIYFGEGSWLTVV.

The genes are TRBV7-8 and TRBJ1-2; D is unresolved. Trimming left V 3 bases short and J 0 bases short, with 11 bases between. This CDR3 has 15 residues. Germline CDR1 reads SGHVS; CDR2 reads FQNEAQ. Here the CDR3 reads CASSLAPRANYGYTF. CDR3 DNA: TGTGCCAGCAGCTTGGCTCCACGAGCTAACTATGGCTACACCTTC.

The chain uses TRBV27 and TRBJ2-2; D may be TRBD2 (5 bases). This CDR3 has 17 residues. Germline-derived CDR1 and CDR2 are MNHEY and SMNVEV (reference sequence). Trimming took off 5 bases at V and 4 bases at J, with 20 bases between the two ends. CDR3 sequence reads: CASSEGWTWFVTGELFF. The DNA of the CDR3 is TGTGCCAGCAGTGAGGGATGGACTTGGTTTGTCACCGGGGAGCTGTTTTTT.

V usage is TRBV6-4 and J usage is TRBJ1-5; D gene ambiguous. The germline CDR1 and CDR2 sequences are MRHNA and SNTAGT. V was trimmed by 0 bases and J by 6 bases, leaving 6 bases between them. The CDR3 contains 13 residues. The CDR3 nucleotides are TGTGCCAGCAGTGACTCACCGGGTCAGCCCCAGCATTTT. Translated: CASSDSPGQPQHF.

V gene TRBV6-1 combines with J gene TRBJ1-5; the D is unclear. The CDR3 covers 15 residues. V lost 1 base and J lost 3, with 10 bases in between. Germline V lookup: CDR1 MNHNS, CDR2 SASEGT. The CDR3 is CASSEEGRYNQPQHF. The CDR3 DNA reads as TGTGCCAGCAGTGAAGAGGGCAGGTACAATCAGCCCCAGCATTTT.

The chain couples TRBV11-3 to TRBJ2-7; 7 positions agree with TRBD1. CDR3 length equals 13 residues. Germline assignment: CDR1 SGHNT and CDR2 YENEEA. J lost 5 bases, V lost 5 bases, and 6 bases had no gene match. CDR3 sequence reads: CASSTRDSHEQYF. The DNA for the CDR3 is TGTGCCAGCAGCACCCGGGACAGCCACGAGCAGTACTTC. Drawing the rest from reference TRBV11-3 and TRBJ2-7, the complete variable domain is EAGVVQSPRYKIIEKKQPVAFWCNPISGHNTLYWYLQNLGQGPELLIRYENEEAVDDSQLPKDRFSAERLKGVDSTLKIQPAELGDSAVYLCASSTRDSHEQYFGPGTRLTVT.

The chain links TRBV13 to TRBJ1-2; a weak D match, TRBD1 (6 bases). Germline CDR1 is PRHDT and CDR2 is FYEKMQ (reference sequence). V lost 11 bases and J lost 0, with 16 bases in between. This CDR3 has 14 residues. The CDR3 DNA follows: TGTGCCGCACGCCGGACAGACTCTAACTATGGCTACACCTTC. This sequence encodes CAARRTDSNYGYTF.